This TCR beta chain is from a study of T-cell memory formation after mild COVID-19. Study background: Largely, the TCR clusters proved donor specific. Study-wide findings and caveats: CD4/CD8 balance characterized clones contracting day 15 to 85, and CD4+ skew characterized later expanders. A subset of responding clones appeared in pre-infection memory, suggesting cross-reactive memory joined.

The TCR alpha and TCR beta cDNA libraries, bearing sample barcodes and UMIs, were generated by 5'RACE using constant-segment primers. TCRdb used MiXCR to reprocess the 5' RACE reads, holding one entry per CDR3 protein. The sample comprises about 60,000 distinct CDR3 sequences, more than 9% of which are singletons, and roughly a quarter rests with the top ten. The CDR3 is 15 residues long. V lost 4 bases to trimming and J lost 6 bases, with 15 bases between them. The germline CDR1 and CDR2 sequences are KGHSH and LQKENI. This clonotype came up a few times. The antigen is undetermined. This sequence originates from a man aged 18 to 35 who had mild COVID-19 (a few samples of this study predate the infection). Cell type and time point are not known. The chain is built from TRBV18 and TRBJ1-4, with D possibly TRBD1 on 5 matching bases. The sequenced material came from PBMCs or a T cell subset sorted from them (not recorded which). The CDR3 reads CASSQRTLTYEKLFF. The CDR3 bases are TGTGCCAGCTCACAAAGGACACTTACCTATGAAAAACTGTTTTTT.